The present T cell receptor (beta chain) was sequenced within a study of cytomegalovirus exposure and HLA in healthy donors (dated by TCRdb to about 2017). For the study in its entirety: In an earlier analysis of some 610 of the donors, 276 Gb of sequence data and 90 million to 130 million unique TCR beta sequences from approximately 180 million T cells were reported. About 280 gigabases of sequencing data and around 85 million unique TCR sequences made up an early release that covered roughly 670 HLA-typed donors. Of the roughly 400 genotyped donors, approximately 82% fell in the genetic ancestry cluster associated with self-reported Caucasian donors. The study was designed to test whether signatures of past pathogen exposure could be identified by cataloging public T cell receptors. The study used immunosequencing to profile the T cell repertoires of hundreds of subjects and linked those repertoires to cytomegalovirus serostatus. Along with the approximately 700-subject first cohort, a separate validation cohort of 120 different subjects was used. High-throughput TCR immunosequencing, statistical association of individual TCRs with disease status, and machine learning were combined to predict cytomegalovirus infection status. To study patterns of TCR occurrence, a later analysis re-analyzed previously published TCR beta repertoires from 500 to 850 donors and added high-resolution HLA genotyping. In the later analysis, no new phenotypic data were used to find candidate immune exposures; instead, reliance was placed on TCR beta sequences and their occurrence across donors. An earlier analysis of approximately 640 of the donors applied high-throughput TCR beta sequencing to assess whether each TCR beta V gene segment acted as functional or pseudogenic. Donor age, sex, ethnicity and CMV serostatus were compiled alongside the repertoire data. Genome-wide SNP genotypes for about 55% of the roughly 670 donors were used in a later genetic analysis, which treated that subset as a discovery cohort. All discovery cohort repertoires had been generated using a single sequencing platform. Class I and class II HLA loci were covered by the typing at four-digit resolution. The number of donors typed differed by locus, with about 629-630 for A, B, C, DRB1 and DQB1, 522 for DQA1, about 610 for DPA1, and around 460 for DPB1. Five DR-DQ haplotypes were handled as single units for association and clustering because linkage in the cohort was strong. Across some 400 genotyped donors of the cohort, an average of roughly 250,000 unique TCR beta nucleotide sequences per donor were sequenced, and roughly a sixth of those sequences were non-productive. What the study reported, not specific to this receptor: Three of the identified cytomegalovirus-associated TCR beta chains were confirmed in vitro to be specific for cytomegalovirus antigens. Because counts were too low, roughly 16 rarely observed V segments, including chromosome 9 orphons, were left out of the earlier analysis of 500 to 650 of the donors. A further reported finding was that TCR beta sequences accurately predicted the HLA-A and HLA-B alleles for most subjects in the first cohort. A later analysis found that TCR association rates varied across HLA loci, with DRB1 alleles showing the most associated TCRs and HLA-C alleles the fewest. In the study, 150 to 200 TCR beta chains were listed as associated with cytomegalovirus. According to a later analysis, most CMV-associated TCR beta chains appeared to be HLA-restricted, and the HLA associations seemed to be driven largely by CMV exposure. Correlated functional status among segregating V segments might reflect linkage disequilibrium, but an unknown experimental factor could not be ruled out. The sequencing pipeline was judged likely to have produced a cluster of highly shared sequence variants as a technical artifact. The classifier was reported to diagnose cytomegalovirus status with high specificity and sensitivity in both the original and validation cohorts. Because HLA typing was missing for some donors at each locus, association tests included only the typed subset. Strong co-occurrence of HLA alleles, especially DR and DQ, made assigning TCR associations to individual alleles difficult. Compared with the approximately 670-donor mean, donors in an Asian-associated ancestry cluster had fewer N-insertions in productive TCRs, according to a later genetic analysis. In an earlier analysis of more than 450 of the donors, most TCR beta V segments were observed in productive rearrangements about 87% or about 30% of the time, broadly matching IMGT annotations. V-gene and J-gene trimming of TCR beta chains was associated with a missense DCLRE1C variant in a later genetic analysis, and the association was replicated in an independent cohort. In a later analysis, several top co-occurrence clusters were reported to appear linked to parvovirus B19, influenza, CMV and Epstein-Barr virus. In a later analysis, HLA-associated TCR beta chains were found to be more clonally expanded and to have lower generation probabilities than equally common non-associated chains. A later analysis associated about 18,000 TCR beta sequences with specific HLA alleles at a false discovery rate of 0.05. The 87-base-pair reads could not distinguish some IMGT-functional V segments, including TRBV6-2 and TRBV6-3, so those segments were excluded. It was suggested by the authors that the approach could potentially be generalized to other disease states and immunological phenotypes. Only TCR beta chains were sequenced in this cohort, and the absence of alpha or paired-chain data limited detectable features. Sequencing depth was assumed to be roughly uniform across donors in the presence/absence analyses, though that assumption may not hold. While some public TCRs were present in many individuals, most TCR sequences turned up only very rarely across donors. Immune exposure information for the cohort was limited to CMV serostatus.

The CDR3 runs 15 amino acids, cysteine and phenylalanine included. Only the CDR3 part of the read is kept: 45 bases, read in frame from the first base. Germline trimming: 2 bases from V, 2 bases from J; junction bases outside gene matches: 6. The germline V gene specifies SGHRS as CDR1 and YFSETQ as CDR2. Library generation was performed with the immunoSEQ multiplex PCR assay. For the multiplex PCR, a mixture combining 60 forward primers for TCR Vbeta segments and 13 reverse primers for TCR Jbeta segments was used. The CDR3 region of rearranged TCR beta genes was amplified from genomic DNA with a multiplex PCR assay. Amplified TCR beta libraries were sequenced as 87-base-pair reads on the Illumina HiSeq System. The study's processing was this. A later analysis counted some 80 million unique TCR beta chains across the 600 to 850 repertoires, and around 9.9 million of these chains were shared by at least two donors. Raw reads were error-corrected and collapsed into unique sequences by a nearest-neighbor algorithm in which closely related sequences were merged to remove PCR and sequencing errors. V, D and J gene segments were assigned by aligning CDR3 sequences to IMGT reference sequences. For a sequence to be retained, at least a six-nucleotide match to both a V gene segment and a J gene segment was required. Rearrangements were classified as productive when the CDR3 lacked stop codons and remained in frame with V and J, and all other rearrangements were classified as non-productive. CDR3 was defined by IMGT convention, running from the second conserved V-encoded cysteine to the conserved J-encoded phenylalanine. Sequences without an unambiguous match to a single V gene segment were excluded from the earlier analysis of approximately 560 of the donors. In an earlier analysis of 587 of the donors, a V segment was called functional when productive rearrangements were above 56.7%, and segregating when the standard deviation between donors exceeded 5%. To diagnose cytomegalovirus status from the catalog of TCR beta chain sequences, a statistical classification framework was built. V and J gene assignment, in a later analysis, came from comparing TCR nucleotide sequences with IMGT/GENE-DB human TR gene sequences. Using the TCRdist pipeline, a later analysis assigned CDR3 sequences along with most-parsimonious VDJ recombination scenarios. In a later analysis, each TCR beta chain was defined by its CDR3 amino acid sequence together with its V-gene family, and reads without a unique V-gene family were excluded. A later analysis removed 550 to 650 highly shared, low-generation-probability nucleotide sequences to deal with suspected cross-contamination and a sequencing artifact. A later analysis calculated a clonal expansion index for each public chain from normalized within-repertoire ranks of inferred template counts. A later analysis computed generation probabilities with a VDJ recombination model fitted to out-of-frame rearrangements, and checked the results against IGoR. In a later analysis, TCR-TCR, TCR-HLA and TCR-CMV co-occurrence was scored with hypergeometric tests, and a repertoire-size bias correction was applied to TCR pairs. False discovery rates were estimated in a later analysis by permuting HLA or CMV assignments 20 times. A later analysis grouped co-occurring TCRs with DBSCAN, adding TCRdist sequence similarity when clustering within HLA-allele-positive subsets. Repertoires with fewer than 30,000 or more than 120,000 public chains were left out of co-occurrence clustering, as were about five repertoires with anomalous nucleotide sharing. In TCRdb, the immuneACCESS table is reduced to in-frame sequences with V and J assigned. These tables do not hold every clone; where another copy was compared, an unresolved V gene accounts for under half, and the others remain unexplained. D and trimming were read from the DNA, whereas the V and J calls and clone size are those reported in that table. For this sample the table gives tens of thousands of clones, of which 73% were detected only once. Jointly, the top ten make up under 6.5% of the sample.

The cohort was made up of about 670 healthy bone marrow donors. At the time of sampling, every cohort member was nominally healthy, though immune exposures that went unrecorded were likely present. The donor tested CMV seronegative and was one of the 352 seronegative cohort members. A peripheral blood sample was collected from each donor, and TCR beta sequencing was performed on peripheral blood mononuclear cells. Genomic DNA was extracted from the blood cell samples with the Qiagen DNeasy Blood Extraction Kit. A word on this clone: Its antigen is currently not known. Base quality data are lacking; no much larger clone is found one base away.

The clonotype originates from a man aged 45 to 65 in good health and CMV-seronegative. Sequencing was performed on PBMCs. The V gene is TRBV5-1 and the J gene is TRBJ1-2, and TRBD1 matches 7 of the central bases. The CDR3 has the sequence CASSLQGPPNYGYTF. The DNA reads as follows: TGCGCCAGCAGCTTACAGGGGCCACCGAACTATGGCTACACCTTC.